Reported below is one T cell receptor (beta chain). Primers: 60 V beta forward and 13 J beta reverse. Profiled with immunoSEQ multiplex PCR; TCRdb holds only in-frame clones, not every one. The sample carries 100,000 to 120,000 clones, 85% to 90% recorded once. The CDR3 spans 15 residues. The J segment lost 6 bases and the V segment lost 3 bases, leaving 7 bases of the junction unmatched. Germline assignment: CDR1 LGHNA and CDR2 YNFKEQ. These data come from a study of glioma-infiltrating T cells after dendritic cell vaccination. At the level of the study: Patients received three intradermal dendritic cell vaccine injections at biweekly intervals.

Sample time point: after dendritic cell vaccination, including at tumor progression/relapse. Sequencing used blood, obtained after dendritic cell vaccination. This TCR came from a human donor with glioblastoma. The chain joins TRBV4-2 to TRBJ2-7; the match to TRBD1 covers 11 bases. The CDR3 region is CASSQGPGTGGEQYF. CDR3 DNA: TGTGCCAGCAGCCAGGGCCCCGGGACAGGGGGCGAGCAGTACTTC.